This T cell receptor (beta chain) was recorded in a study of response to subunit inactivated influenza vaccine. Study-wide points: The authors suggested that every seasonal influenza vaccination recruits few new T cells.

MiXCR, applied by TCRdb to the RT-PCR reads, yields one record per CDR3 protein. The sample lists roughly 780,000 distinct CDR3 sequences; 15% to 20% were seen once. CDR3 length equals 14 residues. Trimming took 4 bases from V and 5 from J; bases not matched to a gene: 4. This clonotype was observed a handful of times. Antigen specificity is unknown. This TCR was sampled from a man aged 50-60 years who received an inactivated influenza vaccine. V and J are TRBV12-3 or TRBV12-4 and TRBJ1-1, with 10 bases matching TRBD1. Sequenced here: PBMCs from blood, sampled roughly 5 days after vaccination. CDR3: CASSWGTGETEAFF. The DNA for the CDR3 is TGTGCCAGCAGTTGGGGGACAGGGGAAACTGAAGCTTTCTTT.